This T cell receptor (beta chain) comes out of a study of cytomegalovirus exposure and HLA in healthy donors. This clone has only a few counts. What it binds is unknown. The donors (healthy individuals) were bone marrow donors. Study findings and constraints: In vitro testing confirmed three CMV-associated chains as specific for CMV antigens. Per a prior analysis, the majority of TCR beta V segments were productive roughly 87% or roughly 30% of the time.

The germline gives CDR1 LGHNA, CDR2 YSLEER. The CDR3 length is 18 residues. V was clipped by 0 bases and J by 4 bases; unmatched bases: 8. 60 Vbeta and 13 Jbeta primers were used in PCR. The data were produced by immunoSEQ multiplex PCR, yet TCRdb's version contains in-frame clones alone and is incomplete. The sample lists about 180,000 clones; 70% to 90% were seen once. This rearrangement joins TRBV4-3 to TRBJ2-6; 8 nucleotides match TRBD1. Sequenced: PBMCs. This receptor was taken from a male donor in good health and CMV-seronegative. CDR3 amino acids: CASSQDLAGGSGANVLTF. Here the CDR3 DNA reads TGCGCCAGCAGCCAAGATCTAGCAGGGGGCTCCGGGGCCAACGTCCTGACTTTC.